A selection of T cell receptor beta chains follows, all from one sample in a study of cytomegalovirus exposure and HLA in healthy donors. Profiling relied on immunoSEQ multiplex PCR, and the TCRdb table lists in-frame clones only, not all of them. The sample has roughly 190,000 clones, approximately 81% seen once. The sequencing sample was made of PBMCs. These TCRs come from a man over 45 in good health and CMV-seronegative. The CDR3 runs from the conserved cysteine through the conserved F or W. A D gene is named only where the DNA matches it firmly. Rows give clone size only sometimes, using once, few, many, or a class for an expanded clone.

D: TRBD2
J: TRBJ2-5
V: TRBV29-1
size: NA
DNA: TGCAGCGCCGCCTCTACTAGCGTGTGGACGAAGTCCCAGTACTTC
CDR3: CSAASTSVWTKSQYF

D: TRBD2
J: TRBJ2-3
V: TRBV5-1
size: NA
DNA: TGCGCCAGCAGCTTGGCCGGTAGCGGGGGGTTTAATACGCAGTATTTT
CDR3: CASSLAGSGGFNTQYF

D: TRBD1
J: TRBJ1-2
V: TRBV19
size: once
DNA: TGTGCCAGTAGTACGACAGGGGGCTACGTCTATGGCTACACCTTC
CDR3: CASSTTGGYVYGYTF

D: NA
J: TRBJ2-2
V: TRBV7-8
size: NA
DNA: TGTGCCAGCAGCTTACGGCAGGGAACCACCGGGGAGCTGTTTTTT
CDR3: CASSLRQGTTGELFF

D: NA
J: TRBJ2-1
V: TRBV30
size: once
DNA: TGTGCCTGGACCCCCTCGGACAGCTCCTACAATGAGCAGTTCTTC
CDR3: CAWTPSDSSYNEQFF

D: NA
J: TRBJ1-1
V: TRBV6-1
size: few
DNA: TGTGCCAGCAGTCAGACACTGAACACTGAAGCTTTCTTT
CDR3: CASSQTLNTEAFF

D: NA
J: TRBJ1-2
V: TRBV5-1
size: NA
DNA: TGCGCCAGCAGCTTGGACAGAGCTAACTATGGCTACACCTTC
CDR3: CASSLDRANYGYTF

D: NA
J: TRBJ1-2
V: TRBV6-1
size: NA
DNA: TGTGCCAGCAGTGAATGGGGAGGGCAAAAGTATGGCTACACCTTC
CDR3: CASSEWGGQKYGYTF

D: NA
J: TRBJ2-7
V: TRBV7-9
size: NA
DNA: TGTTCCAGCAGCCCTGACAGTAACGAGCAGTACTTC
CDR3: CSSSPDSNEQYF

D: TRBD1
J: TRBJ1-5
V: TRBV10-3
size: NA
DNA: TGTGCCATCAGTCGGACAGGGGCGGGCAATCAGCCCCAGCATTTT
CDR3: CAISRTGAGNQPQHF

D: TRBD1
J: TRBJ2-7
V: TRBV5-4
size: few
DNA: TGTGCCAGCAGCCGGGGGACAGGGACAATCCGAACCTACGAGCAGTACTTC
CDR3: CASSRGTGTIRTYEQYF

D: NA
J: TRBJ2-2
V: TRBV5-8
size: NA
DNA: TGTGCCAGCAGCTTAGATCGTCGGACCGGGGAGCTGTTTTTT
CDR3: CASSLDRRTGELFF

D: TRBD1
J: TRBJ1-3
V: TRBV5-1
size: NA
DNA: TGCGCCAGCAGCTTGCTACAGGGGGCTGGAAACACCATATATTTT
CDR3: CASSLLQGAGNTIYF

D: TRBD1
J: TRBJ2-3
V: TRBV7-3
size: NA
DNA: TGTGCCAGCAGCTTAGGGGGACAGGGGGGGGATACGCAGTATTTT
CDR3: CASSLGGQGGDTQYF

D: TRBD1
J: TRBJ1-2
V: TRBV6-5
size: NA
DNA: TGTGCCAGCAGTTTTCGACAGGGGGCGGCCTATGGCTACACCTTC
CDR3: CASSFRQGAAYGYTF

D: TRBD2
J: TRBJ2-1
V: TRBV9
size: NA
DNA: TGTGCCAGCAGAAGAGCGGGGGGTTACAATGAGCAGTTCTTC
CDR3: CASRRAGGYNEQFF

D: TRBD1
J: TRBJ2-7
V: TRBV7-2
size: NA
DNA: TGTGCCAGCATCCCTTTCGCAGGGGGTCTCTACGAGCAGTACTTC
CDR3: CASIPFAGGLYEQYF

D: TRBD1
J: TRBJ1-1
V: TRBV7-9
size: NA
DNA: TGTGCCAGCAGCGCACGACAGGGGGCGGGTGAAGCTTTCTTT
CDR3: CASSARQGAGEAFF

D: NA
J: TRBJ2-5
V: TRBV7-7
size: few
DNA: TGTGCTAGCAGCCCCGTCGTAGGCCGCGGGACCCAGTACTTC
CDR3: CASSPVVGRGTQYF

D: NA
J: TRBJ1-1
V: TRBV7-8
size: NA
DNA: TGTGCCAGCAGCTTAGATGAGGTGGCTGAAGCTTTCTTT
CDR3: CASSLDEVAEAFF

D: NA
J: TRBJ2-1
V: TRBV6-6
size: NA
DNA: TGTGCCAGCAGTTACACACGGGGTGAGCAGTTCTTC
CDR3: CASSYTRGEQFF

D: TRBD2
J: TRBJ2-5
V: TRBV10-3
size: NA
DNA: TGTGCCATCAGTGCGGGGAGCGGGGGGTTACAAGAGACCCAGTACTTC
CDR3: CAISAGSGGLQETQYF

D: TRBD1
J: TRBJ1-1
V: TRBV30
size: once
DNA: TGTGCCTGGAGCAGACGGGACAGGGGGCGGAACACTGAAGCTTTCTTT
CDR3: CAWSRRDRGRNTEAFF

D: NA
J: TRBJ2-1
V: TRBV2
size: NA
DNA: TGTGCCAGCAGTGCGTTACGAGGCGATGAGCAGTTCTTC
CDR3: CASSALRGDEQFF

D: NA
J: TRBJ1-2
V: TRBV6-6
size: once
DNA: TGTGCCAGCAGTTATCACGACAAGGCCAACTATGGCTACACCTTC
CDR3: CASSYHDKANYGYTF

D: NA
J: TRBJ2-2
V: TRBV7-8
size: NA
DNA: TGTGCCAGCCTTCTAACGAGCGGCGCCACCGGGGAGCTGTTTTTT
CDR3: CASLLTSGATGELFF

D: NA
J: TRBJ2-5
V: TRBV7-3
size: NA
DNA: TGTGCCAGCAGCTCACAGCCAGAGACCCAGTACTTC
CDR3: CASSSQPETQYF

D: TRBD2
J: TRBJ2-3
V: TRBV10-3
size: NA
DNA: TGTGCCATCAGGAGCGGGGGCACAGATACGCAGTATTTT
CDR3: CAIRSGGTDTQYF

D: NA
J: TRBJ2-1
V: TRBV27
size: NA
DNA: TGTGCCAGCAGTCGACCAGGGGTTCGCTCCTACAATGAGCAGTTCTTC
CDR3: CASSRPGVRSYNEQFF